These 21 T cell receptor beta chains were all obtained from the same sample, sequenced in a study of cytomegalovirus exposure and HLA in healthy donors. The study ran its PCR with 60 Vbeta and 13 Jbeta primers. The method was immunoSEQ multiplex PCR; TCRdb's version includes in-frame clones alone and lacks a portion of them. Its listing shows 150,000 or so clones. Sequencing input: PBMCs. The receptors here all came from a woman aged 60-75 years in good health and CMV-seronegative.

The CDR3 sequence is CASSQVIRSTDTQYF. CDR3 nucleotide sequence: TGCGCCAGCAGCCAAGTTATCAGAAGCACAGATACGCAGTATTTT. The V call is TRBV4-3, the J call TRBJ2-3; D ambiguous. The CDR3 loop spans 15 amino acids. Trimming took 1 base from V and 0 from J, leaving 8 bases between them. Germline CDR1 is LGHNA and CDR2 is YSLEER.

The chain recombines TRBV7-3 with TRBJ1-2; 7 bases line up with TRBD1. This CDR3 comprises 13 residues. The V and J ends lost 4 bases and 7 bases, in that order; junction bases with no gene match: 6. Germline V CDR1 and CDR2: SGHTA, FQGTGA. CDR3: CASSSQGISGYTF. The DNA for the CDR3 is TGTGCCAGCAGCTCACAGGGGATTAGTGGCTACACCTTC.

This chain links TRBV7-2 with TRBJ1-4; 8 bases match TRBD1. The CDR3 has 14 residues. Germline-derived CDR1 and CDR2 are SGHTA and FQGNSA. The trim removed 4 bases at V and 8 bases at J, leaving 6 bases unmatched. The CDR3 sequence is CASSSGQGSEKLFF. Written as DNA, the CDR3 is TGTGCCAGCAGCTCCGGACAGGGAAGCGAAAAACTGTTTTTT.

The gene calls are TRBV27 and TRBJ1-5; 7 positions agree with TRBD1. The CDR3 runs 15 residues. V shed 5 bases, J shed 6 bases, and the junction held 10 bases outside the gene matches. Germline values: CDR1 MNHEY, CDR2 SMNVEV (reference sequence). This CDR3 is CASSRTGVEGQPQHF. The CDR3 bases are TGTGCCAGCAGTCGAACAGGGGTAGAGGGTCAGCCCCAGCATTTT.

This sequence joins TRBV4-2 and TRBJ1-2; D perhaps matches TRBD1 (5 bases). The CDR3 length is 13 residues. V was pared by 0 bases and J by 8 bases, with 10 bases between. The V gene's germline CDR1 is LGHNA and CDR2 YNFKEQ. The CDR3 loop reads CASSQDGGEGYTF. The CDR3 region has the DNA TGTGCCAGCAGCCAAGATGGGGGGGAGGGCTACACCTTC.

The V and J genes are TRBV5-6 and TRBJ1-2; weak D call: TRBD1 (6 bases). With 5 bases removed from V and 6 bases from J, the gap between germline ends came to 14 bases. CDR3 length: 13 amino acids. Germline loops: CDR1 SGHDT, CDR2 YYEEEE. Here the CDR3 reads CASSKTGSHGYTF. The CDR3 nucleotides read TGTGCCAGCAGTAAAACAGGGAGCCATGGCTACACCTTC.

The chain has TRBV18 and TRBJ2-7; TRBD1 agrees at 11 bases. The V segment lost 4 bases and the J segment 2 bases; nucleotides outside the gene matches: 4. The germline CDR1 and CDR2 sequences are KGHSH and LQKENI. This CDR3 spans 15 amino acids. In DNA form, the CDR3 reads TGTGCCAGCTCACAAGGGACAGGGGGGGCCTACGAGCAGTACTTC. Its translation is CASSQGTGGAYEQYF.

The chain uses TRBV5-8 and TRBJ2-1; 12 bases are shared with TRBD2. CDR3 length: 19 amino acids. The V gene end was trimmed by 1 base and the J gene end by 8 bases; junction bases not matched to a gene: 16. Germline CDR1 and CDR2: SGHTS and YDEGEE. The CDR3 region has the DNA TGTGCCAGCAGCTTGAGCTTCCGGACTAGCGGGATTGGGGGGGATGAGCAGTTCTTC. Translating gives CASSLSFRTSGIGGDEQFF.

The CDR3 spells CAISESSREQYF. For the CDR3, the DNA is TGTGCCATCAGTGAGTCGAGTCGCGAGCAGTACTTC. This rearrangement joins TRBV10-3 to TRBJ2-7; unclear D gene. The CDR3 has 12 residues. The germline V gene encodes CDR1 ENHRY and CDR2 SYGVKD. With 0 bases removed from V and 6 bases from J, the gap between germline ends came to 6 bases.

This chain connects TRBV9 to TRBJ2-1; 10 bases line up with TRBD1. The CDR3 runs 14 residues. V was pared by 5 bases and J by 6 bases, with 5 bases of the junction left unmatched. The germline V gene has CDR1 SGDLS and CDR2 YYNGEE. This CDR3 reads CASSPRTGGNEQFF. In nucleotides, the CDR3 is TGTGCCAGCAGTCCTCGGACAGGGGGCAATGAGCAGTTCTTC.

This chain joins TRBV10-3 and TRBJ2-7; 11 nucleotides align to TRBD1. Germline values: CDR1 ENHRY, CDR2 SYGVKD. The CDR3 contains 15 residues. Germline trimming cut 5 bases from V and 3 bases from J; bases unmatched to any gene: 6. The CDR3 is CAISISGTGGYEQYF. The DNA for the CDR3 is TGTGCCATCAGTATTTCCGGGACAGGGGGCTACGAGCAGTACTTC.

The chain combines TRBV7-2 with TRBJ2-3, with TRBD2 identical over 7 bases. Germline values: CDR1 SGHTA, CDR2 FQGNSA. The ends lost 7 bases at V and 5 bases at J; junction bases unmatched: 12. This CDR3 region has 15 residues. The CDR3 DNA sequence: TGTGCCAGCAATGCTTTGGGACTATCCAGAGATACGCAGTATTTT. Encoded protein: CASNALGLSRDTQYF.

This chain links TRBV19 with TRBJ2-7; TRBD2 is a possible D gene (5 bases). Trimming removed 1 base from V and 4 bases from J, with 8 bases in between. The CDR3 spans 13 residues. Germline CDR1 is LNHDA and CDR2 is SQIVND (reference sequence). The CDR3 here is CASSIVRGYEQYF. CDR3 nucleotide sequence: TGTGCCAGTAGTATAGTGCGCGGGTACGAGCAGTACTTC.

The chain combines TRBV12-5 with TRBJ2-7; TRBD1 aligns across 7 bases. This CDR3 region has 15 residues. The germline V gene has CDR1 LGHNT and CDR2 FRNRAP. The J segment lost 0 bases and the V segment lost 3 bases, leaving 5 bases of the junction unmatched. The CDR3 spells CASGLTTGASYEQYF. In DNA form, the CDR3 reads TGTGCTAGTGGTTTAACCACAGGGGCCTCCTACGAGCAGTACTTC.

The chain uses TRBV10-3 and TRBJ2-7, with 7 bases identical to TRBD1. The V gene's germline CDR1 is ENHRY and CDR2 SYGVKD. The CDR3 runs 16 residues. J gave up 2 bases and V 0 bases, and 7 bases lay outside the gene matches. The CDR3 DNA reads TGTGCCATCAGTGAGTCGATGGGGACAGCCCCCTACGAGCAGTACTTC. Translated: CAISESMGTAPYEQYF.

J is TRBJ1-1 and V is TRBV5-1; 7 bases are a match to TRBD1. The V and J ends lost 5 bases and 1 base, in that order; junction bases with no gene match: 5. CDR3 size: 14 residues. Germline CDR1 and CDR2: SGHRS and YFSETQ. CDR3 sequence reads: CASRTTGSNTEAFF. The CDR3 bases are TGCGCCAGCAGAACGACAGGGTCGAACACTGAAGCTTTCTTT. Supplemented by reference TRBV5-1 and TRBJ1-1, the full variable domain reads KAGVTQTPRYLIKTRGQQVTLSCSPISGHRSVSWYQQTPGQGLQFLFEYFSETQRNKGNFPGRFSGRQFSNSRSEMNVSTLELGDSALYLCASRTTGSNTEAFFGQGTRLTVV.

The chain employs TRBV7-9 and TRBJ2-4; D may be TRBD1 (6 bases). The CDR3 consists of 12 residues. Per the germline V gene, CDR1 is SEHNR and CDR2 is FQNEAQ (reference sequence). V was shortened by 2 bases and J by 7 bases, with 6 bases between the two germline ends. This CDR3 reads CASSLQGNIQYF. The CDR3 nucleotides are TGTGCCAGCAGCTTACAGGGGAACATTCAGTACTTC.

The gene calls are TRBV20-1 and TRBJ2-3; TRBD1 aligns across 7 bases. Germline-derived CDR1 and CDR2 are DFQATT and SNEGSKA (reference sequence). Trimming removed 7 bases from V and 11 bases from J; junction bases left unmatched: 9. The CDR3 consists of 11 residues. CDR3 sequence reads: CSVLLDRKQYF. The CDR3 nucleotides are TGCAGTGTCCTACTGGACAGGAAGCAGTATTTT.

This chain connects TRBV7-8 to TRBJ1-5; 8 nucleotides line up with TRBD1. The junction had 6 bases not matched to a gene; V was cut back by 5 bases and J by 0 bases. The CDR3 covers 16 residues. CDR1 and CDR2 (germline): SGHVS, FQNEAQ. CDR3 DNA: TGTGCCAGCAGCCACCGGGACAGGAATAGCAATCAGCCCCAGCATTTT. Residues: CASSHRDRNSNQPQHF.

The J gene is TRBJ1-3, the V gene TRBV5-1; 9 bases fit TRBD1. CDR1 is SGHRS and CDR2 is YFSETQ in the germline V gene. J lost 4 bases, V lost 5 bases, and 4 bases had no gene match. The CDR3 runs 14 residues. DNA for the CDR3: TGCGCCAGCAGAGGACAGGGGAGAGGAAACACCATATATTTT. Its translation is CASRGQGRGNTIYF.

The CDR3 reads CASRLFLVEITYNEQFF. The CDR3 coding sequence is TGTGCAAGTCGCTTATTTTTAGTTGAGATCACCTACAATGAGCAGTTCTTC. V gene TRBV12-2 combines with J gene TRBJ2-1; the table's D call TRBD2 went unverified against the DNA. TRBV12-2 is a recognized pseudogene. CDR3 length equals 17 residues.